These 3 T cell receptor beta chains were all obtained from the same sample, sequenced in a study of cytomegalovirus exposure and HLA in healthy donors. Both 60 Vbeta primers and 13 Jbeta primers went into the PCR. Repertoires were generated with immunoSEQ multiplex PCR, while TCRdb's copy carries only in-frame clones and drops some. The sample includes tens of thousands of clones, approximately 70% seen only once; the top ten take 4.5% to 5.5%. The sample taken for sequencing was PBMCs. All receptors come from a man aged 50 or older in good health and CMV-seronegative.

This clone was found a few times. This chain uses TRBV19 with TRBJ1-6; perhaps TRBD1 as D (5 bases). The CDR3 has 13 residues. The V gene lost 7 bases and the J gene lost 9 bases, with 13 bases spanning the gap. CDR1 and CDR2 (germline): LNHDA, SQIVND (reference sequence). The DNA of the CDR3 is TGTGCCAGTAACCGTCAGGGTTCTTCACCCCTCCACTTT. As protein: CASNRQGSSPLHF.

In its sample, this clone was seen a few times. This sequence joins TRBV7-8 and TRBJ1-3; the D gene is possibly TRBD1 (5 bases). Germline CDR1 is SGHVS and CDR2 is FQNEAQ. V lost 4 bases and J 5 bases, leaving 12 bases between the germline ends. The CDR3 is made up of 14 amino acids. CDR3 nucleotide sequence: TGTGCCAGCAGCTCCGCCGACAGAAGAAACACCATATATTTT. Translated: CASSSADRRNTIYF.

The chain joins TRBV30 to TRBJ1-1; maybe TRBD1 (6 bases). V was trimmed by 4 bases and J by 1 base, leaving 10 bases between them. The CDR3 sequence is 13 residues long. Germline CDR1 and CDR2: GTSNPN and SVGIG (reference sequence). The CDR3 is CAWIGRGNTEAFF. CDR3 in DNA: TGTGCCTGGATCGGCAGGGGGAACACTGAAGCTTTCTTT. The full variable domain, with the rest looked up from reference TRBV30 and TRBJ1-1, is SQTIHQWPATLVQPVGSPLSLECTVEGTSNPNLYWYRQAAGRGLQLLFYSVGIGQISSEVPQNLSASRPQDRQFILSSKKLLLSDSGFYLCAWIGRGNTEAFFGQGTRLTVV.